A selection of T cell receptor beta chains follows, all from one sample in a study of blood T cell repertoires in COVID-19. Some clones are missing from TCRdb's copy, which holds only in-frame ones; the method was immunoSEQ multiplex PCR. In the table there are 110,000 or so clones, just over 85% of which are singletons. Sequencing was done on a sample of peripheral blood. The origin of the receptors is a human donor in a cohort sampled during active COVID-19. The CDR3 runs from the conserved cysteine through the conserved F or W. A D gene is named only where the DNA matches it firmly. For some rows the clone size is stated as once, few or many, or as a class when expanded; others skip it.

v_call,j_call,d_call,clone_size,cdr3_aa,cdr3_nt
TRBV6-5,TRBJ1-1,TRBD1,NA,CASRTYRGWNTEAFF,TGTGCCAGCAGAACCTACAGGGGCTGGAACACTGAAGCTTTCTTT
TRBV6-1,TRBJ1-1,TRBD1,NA,CASSDGTGPGYTEAFF,TGTGCCAGCAGTGACGGGACAGGACCGGGGTACACTGAAGCTTTCTTT
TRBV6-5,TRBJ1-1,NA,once,CASTTGRDTEAFF,TGTGCCAGCACAACAGGGCGGGACACTGAAGCTTTCTTT
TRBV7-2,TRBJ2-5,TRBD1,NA,CASSPGTVSPGETQYF,TGTGCCAGCAGCCCTGGGACAGTCTCTCCGGGAGAGACCCAGTACTTC
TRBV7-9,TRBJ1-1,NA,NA,CASSPGGARQITEAFF,TGTGCCAGCAGCCCGGGGGGGGCCAGACAGATCACTGAAGCTTTCTTT
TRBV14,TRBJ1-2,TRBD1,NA,CASSPQTGTGDGYTF,TGTGCCAGCAGCCCCCAAACCGGGACAGGGGATGGCTACACCTTC
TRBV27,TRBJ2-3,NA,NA,CASSRDRTTDTQYF,TGTGCCAGCAGCAGGGATCGCACTACAGATACGCAGTATTTT
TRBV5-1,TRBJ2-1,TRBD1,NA,CASSLVQGAHNEQFF,TGCGCCAGCAGCTTGGTACAGGGGGCACACAATGAGCAGTTCTTC
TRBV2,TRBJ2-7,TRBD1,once,CATDRGGYEQYF,TGTGCCACGGACAGGGGAGGTTACGAGCAGTACTTC
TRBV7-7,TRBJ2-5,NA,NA,CASSPHVRRQETQYF,TGTGCTAGCAGCCCGCACGTCAGGCGCCAAGAGACCCAGTACTTC
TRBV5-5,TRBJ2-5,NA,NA,CASSLVRGFGETQYF,TGTGCCAGCAGCTTGGTTCGAGGTTTTGGGGAGACCCAGTACTTC
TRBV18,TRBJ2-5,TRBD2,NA,CASSPSTSGGPISQETQYF,TGTGCCAGCTCACCGTCGACTAGCGGGGGGCCTATCAGCCAAGAGACCCAGTACTTC
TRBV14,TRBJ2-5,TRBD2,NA,CASSQGRTSGGQETQYF,TGTGCCAGCAGCCAAGGTCGGACTAGCGGGGGGCAAGAGACCCAGTACTTC
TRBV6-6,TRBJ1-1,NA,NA,CASSDTGTNTEAFF,TGTGCCAGCAGCGATACAGGGACGAACACTGAAGCTTTCTTT
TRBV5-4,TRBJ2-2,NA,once,CASSLDRTGSLGTGELFF,TGTGCCAGCAGCTTAGACAGGACTGGCTCCTTGGGCACCGGGGAGCTGTTTTTT
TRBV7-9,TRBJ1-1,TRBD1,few,CASSPYTKWTGRNTEAFF,TGTGCCAGCAGCCCCTATACTAAGTGGACAGGGAGGAACACTGAAGCTTTCTTT
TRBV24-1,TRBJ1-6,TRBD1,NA,CATSRGPSSPLHF,TGTGCCACCAGTAGGGGGCCTAGTTCACCCCTCCACTTT
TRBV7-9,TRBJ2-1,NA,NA,CASSPSVNEQFF,TGTGCCAGCAGCCCGTCAGTAAATGAGCAGTTCTTC